The rows below give T cell receptor beta chains drawn from one sample of a study of Ad26.COV2.S vaccination and SARS-CoV-2 variants. Clones were sequenced by immunoSEQ multiplex PCR, and TCRdb holds only the in-frame ones, with some missing. The sample includes 380,000 or so clones, around four fifths of them seen just once. This sample comprised peripheral blood, obtained in a trial of Ad26.COV2.S vaccine versus placebo. The receptors were sampled from a person between 18 and 65 years old who received the Ad26.COV2.S COVID-19 vaccine or a placebo. CDR3s include the opening cysteine and the closing phenylalanine or tryptophan. The D gene is left open where the match is weak. Size is stated for part of the rows, as once, few or many counts, or as a class when the clone is expanded.

J | D | size | V | CDR3 | DNA
TRBJ1-6 | NA | NA | TRBV2 | CASSDRGSPLHF | TGTGCCAGCAGTGATCGGGGTTCACCCCTCCACTTT
TRBJ2-1 | NA | once | TRBV7-3 | CASSLGPMSRDEQFF | TGTGCCAGCAGCTTAGGTCCGATGAGCCGTGATGAGCAGTTCTTC
TRBJ2-5 | TRBD2 | NA | TRBV7-2 | CASSPPGGRETQYF | TGTGCCAGCAGCCCTCCGGGGGGGCGGGAGACCCAGTACTTC
TRBJ2-1 | TRBD2 | NA | TRBV2 | CASSSKVSGIMQFF | TGTGCCAGCAGTTCCAAGGTTAGCGGGATCATGCAGTTCTTC
TRBJ2-3 | NA | NA | TRBV3-1/TRBV3-2 | CASSQSSDGIWTDTQYF | TGTGCCAGCAGCCAATCATCAGATGGGATATGGACAGATACGCAGTATTTT
TRBJ1-4 | TRBD1 | NA | TRBV27 | CASSRDRTNEKLFF | TGTGCCAGTTCCCGGGACAGGACTAATGAAAAACTGTTTTTT
TRBJ1-1 | NA | NA | TRBV10-1 | CASSSARNTEAFF | TGCGCCAGCAGTTCGGCTAGGAACACTGAAGCTTTCTTT
TRBJ1-6 | NA | few | TRBV5-6 | CASSYGTLNSPLHF | TGTGCCAGCAGCTACGGGACTCTTAATTCACCCCTCCACTTT
TRBJ2-7 | TRBD1 | NA | TRBV9 | CASSPRQGAMNYEQYF | TGTGCCAGCAGCCCCCGACAGGGGGCGATGAACTACGAGCAGTACTTC
TRBJ2-7 | NA | NA | TRBV24-1 | CATSDFPSDEQYF | TGTGCCACCAGTGATTTTCCTAGCGACGAGCAGTACTTC
TRBJ1-2 | TRBD1 | once | TRBV9 | CASSTGTGNYGYTF | TGTGCCAGCAGTACCGGGACAGGGAACTATGGCTACACCTTC
TRBJ2-3 | NA | few | TRBV6-2/TRBV6-3 | CASSSWGDTQYF | TGTGCCAGCAGTTCCTGGGGAGATACGCAGTATTTT
TRBJ2-1 | TRBD2 | NA | TRBV11-3 | CASSLGSTSGGLGEQFF | TGTGCCAGCAGCTTAGGTTCCACTAGCGGGGGCCTGGGTGAGCAGTTCTTC
TRBJ2-5 | NA | NA | TRBV3-1/TRBV3-2 | CASSQDAEETQYF | TGTGCCAGCAGCCAAGATGCGGAAGAGACCCAGTACTTC
TRBJ1-4 | NA | NA | TRBV6-5 | CASSYTPDGYYEKLFF | TGTGCCAGCAGTTACACCCCGGACGGATATTATGAAAAACTGTTTTTT
TRBJ2-1 | NA | once | TRBV5-1 | CASSLGSPIYNEQFF | TGCGCCAGCAGCTTGGGTTCCCCAATCTACAATGAGCAGTTCTTC
TRBJ1-3 | NA | NA | TRBV7-6 | CASSLGHRGAMGNTIYF | TGTGCCAGCAGCTTAGGTCATCGGGGGGCGATGGGAAACACCATATATTTT
TRBJ1-1 | TRBD1 | NA | TRBV27 | CASSDRVYTEAFF | TGTGCCAGCAGCGACAGGGTGTACACTGAAGCTTTCTTT
TRBJ2-4 | NA | NA | TRBV30 | CAWSTPPSENIQYF | TGTGCCTGGAGTACCCCTCCAAGTGAAAACATTCAGTACTTC
TRBJ1-3 | NA | NA | TRBV11-3 | CASSLDGNSGNTIYF | TGTGCCAGCAGCTTAGACGGAAACTCTGGAAACACCATATATTTT
TRBJ2-1 | NA | NA | TRBV5-4 | CASTAAAGFQEQFF | TGTGCCAGCACCGCTGCGGCGGGCTTTCAAGAGCAGTTCTTC
TRBJ1-1 | NA | NA | TRBV27 | CASSFLPGTEAFF | TGTGCCAGCAGTTTTCTCCCGGGCACTGAAGCTTTCTTT
TRBJ2-1 | NA | NA | TRBV30 | CAWSRETGSEQFF | TGTGCCTGGAGCCGGGAGACGGGGAGTGAGCAGTTCTTC
TRBJ2-2 | NA | NA | TRBV9 | CASNPYPGTGELFF | TGTGCCAGCAACCCCTATCCGGGGACCGGGGAGCTGTTTTTT
TRBJ1-6 | NA | few | TRBV19 | CASSIWTDNSPLHF | TGTGCCAGTAGTATTTGGACAGATAATTCACCCCTCCACTTT
TRBJ1-6 | TRBD1 | NA | TRBV7-2 | CASSPGTAKFSSYNSPLHF | TGTGCCAGCAGCCCTGGGACAGCGAAGTTTAGCTCCTATAATTCACCCCTCCACTTT
TRBJ2-3 | NA | NA | TRBV7-2 | CASRKELTDTQYF | TGTGCCAGCAGGAAGGAGCTGACAGATACGCAGTATTTT
TRBJ2-7 | TRBD1 | NA | TRBV27 | CASNSGQGPYEQYF | TGTGCCAGTAATTCGGGACAGGGTCCCTACGAGCAGTACTTC
TRBJ2-7 | NA | NA | TRBV18 | CASSPPVKGYEQYF | TGTGCCAGCTCACCACCGGTCAAGGGCTACGAGCAGTACTTC
TRBJ2-7 | TRBD2 | NA | TRBV18 | CASSGASGDIEQYF | TGTGCCAGCTCAGGGGCTAGCGGAGACATCGAGCAGTACTTC
TRBJ2-5 | NA | NA | TRBV5-6 | CASSWDRGGETQYF | TGTGCCAGCAGCTGGGACCGCGGAGGGGAGACCCAGTACTTC
TRBJ1-3 | NA | NA | TRBV5-5 | CASSLWGSSGNTIYF | TGTGCCAGCAGCTTGTGGGGGTCCTCTGGAAACACCATATATTTT
TRBJ1-2 | NA | NA | TRBV20-1 | CSASVWGSYGYTF | TGCAGTGCTAGTGTTTGGGGGAGTTATGGCTACACCTTC
TRBJ1-4 | TRBD1 | NA | TRBV6-5 | CASRATEGAGEKLFF | TGTGCCAGCAGGGCGACGGAGGGGGCGGGTGAAAAACTGTTTTTT
TRBJ2-7 | NA | NA | TRBV30 | CAWSWGGEQYF | TGTGCCTGGAGCTGGGGCGGGGAGCAGTACTTC
TRBJ1-4 | TRBD1 | NA | TRBV2 | CASSGRDRAGEKLFF | TGTGCCAGCAGTGGCCGGGACAGGGCAGGGGAAAAACTGTTTTTT
TRBJ1-4 | NA | few | TRBV7-9 | CASSPPGRLEKLFF | TGTGCCAGCAGCCCCCCCGGACGCCTTGAAAAACTGTTTTTT
TRBJ1-1 | TRBD1 | NA | TRBV3-1/TRBV3-2 | CASSPQGRTEAFF | TGTGCCAGCAGCCCACAGGGGCGGACTGAAGCTTTCTTT
TRBJ2-7 | NA | once | TRBV9 | CASSVGHGGQGIIEQYF | TGTGCCAGCAGCGTAGGTCATGGGGGGCAGGGTATAATCGAGCAGTACTTC
TRBJ1-1 | NA | NA | TRBV18 | CASQGLSRNTEAFF | TGTGCCAGCCAGGGCTTAAGTAGGAACACTGAAGCTTTCTTT
TRBJ2-1 | NA | once | TRBV11-3 | CASSSSWGEQFF | TGTGCCAGCAGCTCTTCATGGGGAGAGCAGTTCTTC
TRBJ2-7 | NA | NA | TRBV27 | CASSPGLGYEQYF | TGTGCCAGCAGCCCAGGTCTAGGCTACGAGCAGTACTTC
TRBJ2-7 | NA | NA | TRBV21-1 | CASEPGTPYEQYF | TGTGCCAGCGAACCAGGGACCCCCTACGAGCAGTACTTC
TRBJ2-1 | NA | NA | TRBV11-3 | CASSLEGVYYEQFF | TGTGCCAGCAGCTTGGAGGGAGTGTACTATGAGCAGTTCTTC
TRBJ2-7 | NA | NA | TRBV6-5 | CASSYLGTPGYEQYF | TGTGCCAGCAGTTACCTTGGTACCCCAGGCTACGAGCAGTACTTC
TRBJ2-3 | NA | NA | TRBV12-5 | CASGSSFDTDTQYF | TGTGCTAGTGGTTCTTCCTTCGACACAGATACGCAGTATTTT
TRBJ2-3 | NA | NA | TRBV20-1 | CSAPLGDTQYF | TGCAGTGCTCCGCTAGGGGATACGCAGTATTTT
TRBJ2-1 | TRBD2 | NA | TRBV2 | CASSERTSGGNEQFF | TGTGCCAGCAGTGAAAGGACTAGCGGGGGCAATGAGCAGTTCTTC
TRBJ2-6 | TRBD2 | once | TRBV5-1 | CASSPRGGTSGANVLTF | TGCGCCAGCAGCCCCCGGGGGGGCACCTCTGGGGCCAACGTCCTGACTTTC
TRBJ2-7 | NA | NA | TRBV5-1 | CASSLAQLGDEQYF | TGCGCCAGCAGCTTGGCCCAGTTGGGCGACGAGCAGTACTTC
TRBJ2-1 | NA | NA | TRBV24-1 | CATSDSQGLNEQFF | TGTGCCACCAGTGATTCCCAAGGGCTTAATGAGCAGTTCTTC
TRBJ1-2 | NA | NA | TRBV11-2 | CASSLEGVSGYTF | TGTGCCAGCAGCTTAGAAGGGGTATCCGGCTACACCTTC
TRBJ2-7 | NA | NA | TRBV24-1 | CATSVRDEQYF | TGTGCCACCAGTGTAAGGGACGAGCAGTACTTC
TRBJ1-1 | NA | NA | TRBV7-9 | CASSSPFRGLNTEAFF | TGTGCCAGCAGCTCCCCTTTCCGAGGCTTGAACACTGAAGCTTTCTTT
TRBJ1-2 | TRBD1 | NA | TRBV5-6 | CASSLNGQGENGYTF | TGTGCCAGCAGCTTGAACGGCCAGGGGGAAAATGGCTACACCTTC
TRBJ1-1 | NA | NA | TRBV5-1 | CASSLDLNTEAFF | TGCGCCAGCAGCCTGGACTTAAACACTGAAGCTTTCTTT
TRBJ2-5 | NA | NA | TRBV19 | CASSGGARETQYF | TGTGCCAGTAGCGGGGGCGCCAGGGAGACCCAGTACTTC